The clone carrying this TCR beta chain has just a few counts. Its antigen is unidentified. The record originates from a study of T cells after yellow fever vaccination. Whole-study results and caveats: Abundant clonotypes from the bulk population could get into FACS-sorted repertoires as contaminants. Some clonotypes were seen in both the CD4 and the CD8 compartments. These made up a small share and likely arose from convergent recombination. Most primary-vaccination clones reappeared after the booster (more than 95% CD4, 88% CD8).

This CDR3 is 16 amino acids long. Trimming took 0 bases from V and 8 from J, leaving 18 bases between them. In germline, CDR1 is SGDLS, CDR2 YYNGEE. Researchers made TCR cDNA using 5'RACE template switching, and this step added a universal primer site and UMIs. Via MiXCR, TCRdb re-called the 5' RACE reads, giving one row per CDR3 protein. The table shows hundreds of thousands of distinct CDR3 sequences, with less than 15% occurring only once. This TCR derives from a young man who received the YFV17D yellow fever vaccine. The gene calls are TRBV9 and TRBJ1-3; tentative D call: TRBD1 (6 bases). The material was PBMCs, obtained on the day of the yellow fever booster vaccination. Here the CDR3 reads CASSVALRGGADTIYF. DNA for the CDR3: TGTGCCAGCAGCGTAGCCCTCCGCGGGGGGGCGGACACCATATATTTT.